This is a list of T cell receptor beta chains from one sample in a study of identifying expanded T cells in peripheral blood. The assay was immunoSEQ multiplex PCR, and TCRdb's table has in-frame clones only and misses some. The data show under 95,000 clones, with about nine tenths seen just once and around 2.7% held by the top ten. Sequenced material: blood. The receptors stem from a person aged 18 to 70 in good health. Both conserved end residues are part of each CDR3. Fields, in order: CDR3 length, V gene, J gene, clone size, D gene, CDR3 protein, CDR3 DNA. The D gene is left open where the match is weak. Where a row states a size, it is once, few, many or the class of an expanded clone; other rows omit it.

12,TRBV30,TRBJ2-7,NA,NA,CAWSVIGYEQYF,TGTGCCTGGAGTGTGATAGGTTACGAGCAGTACTTC
17,TRBV5-1,TRBJ2-5,NA,TRBD2,CASSLVLAGGVQETQYF,TGCGCCAGCAGCTTGGTACTAGCGGGGGGGGTTCAAGAGACCCAGTACTTC
12,TRBV29-1,TRBJ1-2,NA,TRBD1,CSVGGQGRAYTF,TGCAGCGTTGGGGGACAGGGTAGGGCCTACACCTTC
15,TRBV25-1,TRBJ1-5,NA,NA,CASSPAGGPYQPQHF,TGTGCCAGCTCGCCGGCGGGTGGGCCATATCAGCCCCAGCATTTT
15,TRBV5-4,TRBJ2-5,NA,TRBD2,CASSLTSGGIETQYF,TGTGCCAGCAGCTTGACTAGCGGGGGGATAGAGACCCAGTACTTC
15,TRBV2,TRBJ1-2,NA,NA,CASHQRLETFYGYTF,TGTGCCAGCCATCAAAGGCTCGAAACGTTCTATGGCTACACCTTC
13,TRBV4-1,TRBJ1-2,once,NA,CASSPRPYYGYTF,TGCGCCAGCAGCCCCCGGCCCTACTATGGCTACACCTTC
12,TRBV18,TRBJ2-5,NA,NA,CASSPDRETQYF,TGTGCCAGCTCACCAGATAGGGAGACCCAGTACTTC
14,TRBV7-8,TRBJ1-5,NA,NA,CASSLGGGNQPQHF,TGTGCCAGCAGCTTGGGGGGCGGCAATCAGCCCCAGCATTTT
18,TRBV4-3,TRBJ2-3,NA,TRBD1,CASSQGRTGFGYTDTQYF,TGCGCCAGCAGCCAAGGACGGACAGGGTTTGGGTATACAGATACGCAGTATTTT
15,TRBV6-6,TRBJ1-5,NA,NA,CASSASVHSNQPQHF,TGTGCCAGCAGTGCATCAGTACACAGCAATCAGCCCCAGCATTTT
15,TRBV18,TRBJ2-7,NA,NA,CASSSNGNAPYEQYF,TGTGCCAGCTCATCTAACGGGAATGCCCCTTACGAGCAGTACTTC
16,TRBV18,TRBJ2-3,once,NA,CASSPADSRYTDTQYF,TGTGCCAGCTCACCAGCCGACTCTAGGTACACAGATACGCAGTATTTT
16,TRBV7-3,TRBJ2-2,NA,NA,CASSLTGEWDGGELFF,TGTGCCAGCAGCTTAACAGGGGAATGGGATGGCGGGGAGCTGTTTTTT
15,TRBV29-1,TRBJ2-3,NA,TRBD1,CSVEKGDRGGDTQYF,TGCAGCGTTGAAAAGGGGGACAGAGGTGGAGATACGCAGTATTTT
13,TRBV7-3,TRBJ2-7,NA,NA,CASSLLVGYEQYF,TGTGCCAGCAGTTTACTAGTAGGGTACGAGCAGTACTTC
15,TRBV2,TRBJ2-2,once,NA,CASIIDREDTGELFF,TGTGCCAGCATAATTGACAGGGAGGACACCGGGGAGCTGTTTTTT
11,TRBV28,TRBJ2-7,NA,NA,CASSLAYEQYF,TGTGCCAGCAGTTTAGCTTACGAGCAGTACTTC
15,TRBV7-2,TRBJ1-1,NA,NA,CASSLSGGLNTEAFF,TGTGCCAGCAGCTTATCTGGGGGGCTGAACACTGAAGCTTTCTTT
13,TRBV5-1,TRBJ1-2,NA,NA,CASSPDSNYGYTF,TGCGCCAGCAGCCCCGACAGCAACTATGGCTACACCTTC
12,TRBV7-2,TRBJ1-1,NA,TRBD1,CASSLRAGGAFF,TGTGCCAGCAGCTTAAGGGCAGGGGGAGCTTTCTTT
17,TRBV27,TRBJ2-7,NA,NA,CASSMRTPGPRRYEQYF,TGTGCCAGCAGTATGAGAACTCCGGGACCACGACGTTACGAGCAGTACTTC
14,TRBV29-1,TRBJ1-1,NA,TRBD1,CSSMGATGPTEAFF,TGCAGCTCAATGGGGGCGACAGGGCCAACTGAAGCTTTCTTT
16,TRBV4-3,TRBJ2-3,NA,TRBD2,CASSHLSGRGTDTQYF,TGCGCCAGCAGCCATCTGAGCGGGAGGGGCACAGATACGCAGTATTTT
15,TRBV5-1,TRBJ2-5,NA,NA,CASSEYRAPQETQYF,TGCGCCAGCAGCGAATACCGGGCCCCCCAAGAGACCCAGTACTTC
15,TRBV5-5,TRBJ1-4,NA,TRBD1,CASSLEGTGGEKLFF,TGTGCCAGCAGCTTGGAAGGGACAGGGGGTGAAAAACTGTTTTTT
16,TRBV4-1,TRBJ1-1,NA,NA,CASSQDRGRMNTEAFF,TGCGCCAGCAGCCAAGATAGGGGGAGGATGAACACTGAAGCTTTCTTT
16,TRBV19,TRBJ1-6,NA,TRBD1,CASRYDRASYNSPLHF,TGTGCCAGTAGATACGACAGGGCCTCCTATAATTCACCCCTCCACTTT
14,TRBV5-6,TRBJ1-3,NA,NA,CASSSRDSGNTIYF,TGTGCCAGCAGCTCAAGGGACTCTGGAAACACCATATATTTT
14,TRBV5-1,TRBJ2-7,once,TRBD1,CASSWGTGYVEQYF,TGCGCCAGCAGCTGGGGGACAGGGTACGTGGAGCAGTACTTC
14,TRBV9,TRBJ2-7,NA,NA,CASSVSFGSYEQYF,TGTGCCAGCAGCGTAAGCTTCGGCAGCTACGAGCAGTACTTC
12,TRBV5-8,TRBJ1-2,NA,NA,CASSTWTYGYTF,TGTGCCAGCAGCACCTGGACATATGGCTACACCTTC
13,TRBV29-1,TRBJ2-5,NA,NA,CSVEGGDAETQYF,TGCAGCGTTGAAGGGGGGGATGCGGAGACCCAGTACTTC
15,TRBV11-2,TRBJ1-5,few,NA,CASSLNPGGNQPQHF,TGTGCCAGCAGCTTAAACCCCGGGGGTAATCAGCCCCAGCATTTT
16,TRBV4-3,TRBJ1-6,NA,TRBD1,CASSQRRQGYNSPLHF,TGCGCCAGCAGCCAACGTCGACAGGGTTATAATTCACCCCTCCACTTT
14,TRBV18,TRBJ1-1,NA,NA,CASPAYRVNTEAFF,TGTGCCAGCCCGGCCTACAGGGTTAACACTGAAGCTTTCTTT
14,TRBV27,TRBJ1-1,NA,TRBD1,CASRGGTANTEAFF,TGTGCCAGCAGGGGAGGGACAGCGAACACTGAAGCTTTCTTT
14,TRBV19,TRBJ2-3,NA,NA,CASSIGGGGDTQYF,TGTGCCAGTAGTATCGGGGGCGGGGGAGATACGCAGTATTTT
15,TRBV10-3,TRBJ2-7,NA,NA,CAISVTRDGQYEQYF,TGTGCCATCAGTGTGACCCGGGACGGACAATACGAGCAGTACTTC
13,TRBV19,TRBJ2-2,NA,TRBD1,CASAGTGAGELFF,TGTGCCAGTGCCGGGACAGGGGCCGGGGAGCTGTTTTTT